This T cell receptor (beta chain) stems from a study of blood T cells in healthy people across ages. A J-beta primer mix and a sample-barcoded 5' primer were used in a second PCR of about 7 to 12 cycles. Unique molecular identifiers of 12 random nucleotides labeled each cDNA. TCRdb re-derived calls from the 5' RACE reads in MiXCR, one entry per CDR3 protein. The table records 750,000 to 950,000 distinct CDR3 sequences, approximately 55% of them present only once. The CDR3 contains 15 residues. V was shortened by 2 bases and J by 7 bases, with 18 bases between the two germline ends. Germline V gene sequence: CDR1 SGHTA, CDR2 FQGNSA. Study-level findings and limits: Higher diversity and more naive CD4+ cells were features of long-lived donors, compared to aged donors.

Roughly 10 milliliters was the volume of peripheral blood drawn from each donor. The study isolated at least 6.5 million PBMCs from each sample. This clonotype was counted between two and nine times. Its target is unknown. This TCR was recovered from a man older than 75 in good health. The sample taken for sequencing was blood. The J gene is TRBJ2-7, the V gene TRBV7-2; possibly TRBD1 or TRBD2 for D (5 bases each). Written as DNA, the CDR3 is TGTGCCAGCAGCTTATTGGGCCGGGGCCCGGCTGAGCAGTACTTC. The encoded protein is CASSLLGRGPAEQYF.